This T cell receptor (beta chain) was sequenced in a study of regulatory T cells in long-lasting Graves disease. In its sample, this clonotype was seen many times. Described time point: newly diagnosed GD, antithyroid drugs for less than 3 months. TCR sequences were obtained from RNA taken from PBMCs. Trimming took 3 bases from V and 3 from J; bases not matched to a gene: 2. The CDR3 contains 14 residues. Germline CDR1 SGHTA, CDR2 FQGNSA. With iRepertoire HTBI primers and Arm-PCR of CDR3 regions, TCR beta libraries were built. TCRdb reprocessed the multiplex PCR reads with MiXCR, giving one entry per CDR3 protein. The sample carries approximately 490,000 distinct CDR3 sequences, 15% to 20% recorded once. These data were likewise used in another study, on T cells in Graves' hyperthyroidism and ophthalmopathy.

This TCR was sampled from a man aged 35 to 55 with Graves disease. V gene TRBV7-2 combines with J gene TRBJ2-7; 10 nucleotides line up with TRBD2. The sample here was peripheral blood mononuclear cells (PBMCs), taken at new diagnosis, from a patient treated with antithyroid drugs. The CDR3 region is CASSFGTSVYEQYF. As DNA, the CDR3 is TGTGCCAGCAGCTTTGGGACTAGCGTCTACGAGCAGTACTTC.